This T cell receptor (beta chain) comes out of a study of molecular identifiers for immune sequencing clone quantification. Listed TCR primers and previously described methods were used for bulk TCR libraries. TCRdb called the PCR reads again in MiXCR, with one record for every CDR3 protein. In the table there are some 680,000 distinct CDR3 sequences, 25% of which are singletons. The germline V gene encodes CDR1 SEHNR and CDR2 FQNEAQ (reference sequence). This CDR3 comprises 13 residues. Trimming stripped 1 base from V and 3 bases from J, with 7 bases between. There are many counts of this clonotype. What was sequenced was naive CD8+ T cells from blood, with Jurkat cell RNA spiked in. Stated subset: FACS-sorted CD8+CD4-CCR7+CD45RA+ naive T cells. This receptor was obtained from a human donor in good health. Some libraries in this study had Jurkat cell RNA spiked in. V is TRBV7-9 and J is TRBJ2-7; no clear D gene. CDR3 nucleotide sequence: TGTGCCAGCAGCTTAGTGGGGTTCTACGAGCAGTACTTC. Its translation is CASSLVGFYEQYF.